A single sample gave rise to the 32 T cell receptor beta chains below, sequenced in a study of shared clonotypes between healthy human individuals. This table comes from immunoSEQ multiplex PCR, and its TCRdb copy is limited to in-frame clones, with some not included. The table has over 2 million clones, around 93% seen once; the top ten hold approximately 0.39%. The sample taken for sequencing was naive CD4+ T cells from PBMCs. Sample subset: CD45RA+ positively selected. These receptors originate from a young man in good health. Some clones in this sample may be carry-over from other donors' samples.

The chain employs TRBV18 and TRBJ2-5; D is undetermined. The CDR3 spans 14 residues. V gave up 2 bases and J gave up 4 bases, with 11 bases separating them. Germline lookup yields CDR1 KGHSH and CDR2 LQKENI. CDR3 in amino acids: CASSPNQVGETQYF. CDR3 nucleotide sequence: TGTGCCAGCTCACCAAATCAGGTGGGAGAGACCCAGTACTTC.

CDR3 sequence (DNA): TGTGCCAGCAGTGTAAGAGTAGGGGAGACCCAGTACTTC. This gives the protein CASSVRVGETQYF. The rearrangement uses TRBV2 and TRBJ2-5; no firm D call. This CDR3 is 13 amino acids long. Germline CDR1 is SNHLY and CDR2 is FYNNEI. V dropped 4 bases and J dropped 5 bases, with 11 bases sitting between them.

The CDR3 here is CASSRSIAGVTNTQYF. CDR3 coding DNA: TGTGCCAGCAGTCGGTCCATAGCGGGAGTGACGAATACGCAGTATTTT. The chain couples TRBV28 to TRBJ2-3; TRBD2 agrees at 9 bases. The V and J ends lost 5 bases and 7 bases, in that order; junction bases with no gene match: 13. This CDR3 comprises 16 residues. Looked up from germline, CDR1 is MDHEN and CDR2 is SYDVKM.

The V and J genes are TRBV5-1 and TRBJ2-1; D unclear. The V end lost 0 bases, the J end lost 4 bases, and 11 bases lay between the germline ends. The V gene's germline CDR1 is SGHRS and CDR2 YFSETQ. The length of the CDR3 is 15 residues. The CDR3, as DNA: TGCGCCAGCAGCTTGGAAACACGGCCTTACAATGAGCAGTTCTTC. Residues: CASSLETRPYNEQFF. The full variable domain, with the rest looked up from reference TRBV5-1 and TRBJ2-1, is KAGVTQTPRYLIKTRGQQVTLSCSPISGHRSVSWYQQTPGQGLQFLFEYFSETQRNKGNFPGRFSGRQFSNSRSEMNVSTLELGDSALYLCASSLETRPYNEQFFGPGTRLTVL.

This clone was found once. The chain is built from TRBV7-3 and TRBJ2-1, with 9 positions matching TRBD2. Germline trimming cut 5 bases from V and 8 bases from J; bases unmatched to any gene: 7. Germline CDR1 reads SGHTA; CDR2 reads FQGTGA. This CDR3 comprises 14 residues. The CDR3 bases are TGTGCCAGCAGCAAGCGGGAGGTTGGAGATGAGCAGTTCTTC. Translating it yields CASSKREVGDEQFF.

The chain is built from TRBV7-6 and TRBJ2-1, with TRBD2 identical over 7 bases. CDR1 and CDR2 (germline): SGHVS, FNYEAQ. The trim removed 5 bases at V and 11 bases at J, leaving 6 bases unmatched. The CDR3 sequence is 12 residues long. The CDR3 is CASSIPSGKQFF. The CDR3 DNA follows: TGTGCCAGCAGCATTCCTAGCGGAAAGCAGTTCTTC.

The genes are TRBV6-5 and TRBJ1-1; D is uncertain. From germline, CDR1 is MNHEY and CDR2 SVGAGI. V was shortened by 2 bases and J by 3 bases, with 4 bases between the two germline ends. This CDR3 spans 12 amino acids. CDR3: CASSYMYTEAFF. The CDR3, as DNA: TGTGCCAGCAGTTACATGTACACTGAAGCTTTCTTT.

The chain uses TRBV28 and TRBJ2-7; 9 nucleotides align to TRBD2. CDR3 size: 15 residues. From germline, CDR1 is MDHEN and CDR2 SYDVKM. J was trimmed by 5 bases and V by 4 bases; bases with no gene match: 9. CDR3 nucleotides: TGTGCCAGCAGTTGGGGCGGGAGGGCCCCTAACGAGCAGTACTTC. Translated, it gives CASSWGGRAPNEQYF. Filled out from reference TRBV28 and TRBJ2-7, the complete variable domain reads DVKVTQSSRYLVKRTGEKVFLECVQDMDHENMFWYRQDPGLGLRLIYFSYDVKMKEKGDIPEGYSVSREKKERFSLILESASTNQTSMYLCASSWGGRAPNEQYFGPGTRLTVT.

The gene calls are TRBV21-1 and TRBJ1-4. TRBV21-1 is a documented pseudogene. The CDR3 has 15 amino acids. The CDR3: CASSRGDATNEKLFF. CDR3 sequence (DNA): TGTGCCAGTTCCCGAGGGGACGCAACTAATGAAAAACTGTTTTTT.

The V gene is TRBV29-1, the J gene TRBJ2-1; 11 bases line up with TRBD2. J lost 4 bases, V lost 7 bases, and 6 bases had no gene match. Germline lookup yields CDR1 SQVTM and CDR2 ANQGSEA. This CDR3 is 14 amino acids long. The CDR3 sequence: CSGSGTSGYNEQFF. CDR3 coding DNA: TGCAGCGGATCCGGGACTAGCGGTTACAATGAGCAGTTCTTC.

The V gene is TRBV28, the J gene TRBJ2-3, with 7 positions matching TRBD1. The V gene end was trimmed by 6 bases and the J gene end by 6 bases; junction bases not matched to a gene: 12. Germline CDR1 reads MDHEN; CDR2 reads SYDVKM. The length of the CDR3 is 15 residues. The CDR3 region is CASSFVGQQSDTQYF. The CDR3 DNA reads TGTGCCAGCAGCTTTGTGGGACAGCAGAGCGATACGCAGTATTTT.

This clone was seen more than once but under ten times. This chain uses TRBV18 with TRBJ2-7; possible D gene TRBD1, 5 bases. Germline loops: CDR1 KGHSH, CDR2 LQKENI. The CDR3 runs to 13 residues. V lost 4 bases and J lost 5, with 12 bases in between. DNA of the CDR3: TGTGCCAGCTCACTACGACAGCCACACGAGCAGTACTTC. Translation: CASSLRQPHEQYF.

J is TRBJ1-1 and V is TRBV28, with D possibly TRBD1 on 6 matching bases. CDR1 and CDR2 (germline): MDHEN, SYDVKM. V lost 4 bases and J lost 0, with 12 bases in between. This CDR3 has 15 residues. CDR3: CASSSFGQMNTEAFF. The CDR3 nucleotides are TGTGCCAGCAGTTCCTTCGGACAGATGAACACTGAAGCTTTCTTT. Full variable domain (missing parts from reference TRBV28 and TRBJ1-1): DVKVTQSSRYLVKRTGEKVFLECVQDMDHENMFWYRQDPGLGLRLIYFSYDVKMKEKGDIPEGYSVSREKKERFSLILESASTNQTSMYLCASSSFGQMNTEAFFGQGTRLTVV.

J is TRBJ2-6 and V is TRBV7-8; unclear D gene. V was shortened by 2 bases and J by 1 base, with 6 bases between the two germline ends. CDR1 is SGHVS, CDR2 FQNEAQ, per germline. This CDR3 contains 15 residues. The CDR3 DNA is TGTGCCAGCAGCTTAATAGGGTCTGGGGCCAACGTCCTGACTTTC. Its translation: CASSLIGSGANVLTF.

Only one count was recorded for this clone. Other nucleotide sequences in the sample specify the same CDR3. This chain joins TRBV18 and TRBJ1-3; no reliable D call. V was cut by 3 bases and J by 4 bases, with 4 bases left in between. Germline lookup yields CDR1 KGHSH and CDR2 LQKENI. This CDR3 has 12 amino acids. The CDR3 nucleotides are TGTGCCAGCTCACCTGTGGGAAACACCATATATTTT. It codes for CASSPVGNTIYF.

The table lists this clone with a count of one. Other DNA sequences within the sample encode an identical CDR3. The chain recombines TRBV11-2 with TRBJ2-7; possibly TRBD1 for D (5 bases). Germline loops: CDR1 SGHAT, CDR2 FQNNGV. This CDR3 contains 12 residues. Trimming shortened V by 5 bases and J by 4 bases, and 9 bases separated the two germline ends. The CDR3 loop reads CASSRQGYEQYF. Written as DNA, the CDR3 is TGTGCCAGCAGCCGCCAGGGATACGAGCAGTACTTC.

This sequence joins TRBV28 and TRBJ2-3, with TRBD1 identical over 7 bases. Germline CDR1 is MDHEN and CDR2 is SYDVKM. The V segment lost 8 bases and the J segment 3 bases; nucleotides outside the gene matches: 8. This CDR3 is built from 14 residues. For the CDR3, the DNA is TGTGCCAGCGGCTACCAGGACAGGACAGATACGCAGTATTTT. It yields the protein CASGYQDRTDTQYF.

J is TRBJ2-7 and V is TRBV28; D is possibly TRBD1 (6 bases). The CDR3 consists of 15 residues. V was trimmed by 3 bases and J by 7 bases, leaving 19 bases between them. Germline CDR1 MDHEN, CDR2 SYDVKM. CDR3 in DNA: TGTGCCAGCAGTTTTTTGGACAGCCCTACGGGGGAGCAGTACTTC. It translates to CASSFLDSPTGEQYF. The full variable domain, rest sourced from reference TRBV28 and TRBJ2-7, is DVKVTQSSRYLVKRTGEKVFLECVQDMDHENMFWYRQDPGLGLRLIYFSYDVKMKEKGDIPEGYSVSREKKERFSLILESASTNQTSMYLCASSFLDSPTGEQYFGPGTRLTVT.

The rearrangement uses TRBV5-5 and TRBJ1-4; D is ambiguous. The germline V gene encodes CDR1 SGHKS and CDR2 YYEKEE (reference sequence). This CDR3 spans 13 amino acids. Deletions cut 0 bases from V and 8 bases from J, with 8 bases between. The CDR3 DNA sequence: TGTGCCAGCAGCTTGGGATTGGGGGAAAAACTGTTTTTT. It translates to CASSLGLGEKLFF. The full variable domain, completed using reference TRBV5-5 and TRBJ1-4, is DAGVTQSPTHLIKTRGQQVTLRCSPISGHKSVSWYQQVLGQGPQFIFQYYEKEERGRGNFPDRFSARQFPNYSSELNVNALLLGDSALYLCASSLGLGEKLFFGSGTQLSVL.

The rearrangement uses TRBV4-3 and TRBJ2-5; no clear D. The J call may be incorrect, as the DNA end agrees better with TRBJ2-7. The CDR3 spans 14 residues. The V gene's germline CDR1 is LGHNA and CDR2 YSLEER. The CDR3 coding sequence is TGCGCCAGCAGCCAACAACGCAGTCGCTACGAGCAGTACTTC. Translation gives CASSQQRSRYEQYF.

Here the CDR3 DNA reads TGTGCCATCAGTCCGGACAGGGGGCATGCAGATACGCAGTATTTT. Residues: CAISPDRGHADTQYF. This chain uses TRBV10-3 with TRBJ2-3, with 11 nucleotides matching TRBD1. The CDR3 runs 15 residues. The V segment lost 5 bases and the J segment 4 bases; nucleotides outside the gene matches: 5. The V gene's germline CDR1 is ENHRY and CDR2 SYGVKD.

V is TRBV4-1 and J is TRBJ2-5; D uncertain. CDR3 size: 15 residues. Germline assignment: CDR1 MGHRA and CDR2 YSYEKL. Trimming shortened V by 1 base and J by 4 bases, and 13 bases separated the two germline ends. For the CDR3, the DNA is TGCGCCAGCAGCCAAGCTAAACTCCGTGGAGAGACCCAGTACTTC. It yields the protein CASSQAKLRGETQYF.

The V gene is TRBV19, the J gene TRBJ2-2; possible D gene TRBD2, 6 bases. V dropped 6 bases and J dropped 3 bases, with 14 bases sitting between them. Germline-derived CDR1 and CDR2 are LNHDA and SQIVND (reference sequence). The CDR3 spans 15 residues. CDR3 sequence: CASSLRLGYTGELFF. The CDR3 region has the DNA TGTGCCAGTAGCCTAAGACTAGGGTACACCGGGGAGCTGTTTTTT.

The CDR3 loop reads CAWSSHTDQPQHF. In DNA, the CDR3 is TGTGCCTGGAGTTCGCACACCGATCAGCCCCAGCATTTT. The V gene is TRBV30, the J gene TRBJ1-5; the D is unclear. The CDR3 loop spans 13 amino acids. Germline V CDR1 and CDR2: GTSNPN, SVGIG (reference sequence). The ends were cut back, 2 bases at V and 5 bases at J, with 10 bases in the middle.

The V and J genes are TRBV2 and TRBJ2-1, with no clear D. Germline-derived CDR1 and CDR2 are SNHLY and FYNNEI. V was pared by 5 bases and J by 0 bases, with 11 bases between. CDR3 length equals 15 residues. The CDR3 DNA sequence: TGTGCCAGCAGTCTGGAACCCAGCTCCTACAATGAGCAGTTCTTC. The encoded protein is CASSLEPSSYNEQFF.

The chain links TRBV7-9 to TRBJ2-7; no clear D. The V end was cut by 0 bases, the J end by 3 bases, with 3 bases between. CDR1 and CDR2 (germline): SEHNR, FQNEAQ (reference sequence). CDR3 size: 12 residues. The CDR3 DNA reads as TGTGCCAGCAGCTTAGCGTACTACGAGCAGTACTTC. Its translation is CASSLAYYEQYF.

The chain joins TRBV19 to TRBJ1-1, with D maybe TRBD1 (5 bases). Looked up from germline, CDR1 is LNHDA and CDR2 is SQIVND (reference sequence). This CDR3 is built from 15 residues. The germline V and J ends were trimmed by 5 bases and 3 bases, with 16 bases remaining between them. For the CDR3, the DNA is TGTGCCAGTAGTGTTGTCGGGACGGCAGACACTGAAGCTTTCTTT. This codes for CASSVVGTADTEAFF.

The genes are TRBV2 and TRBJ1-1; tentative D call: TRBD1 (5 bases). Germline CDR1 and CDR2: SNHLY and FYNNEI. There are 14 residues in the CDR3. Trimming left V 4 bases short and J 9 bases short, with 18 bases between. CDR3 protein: CASSGPTTGIQAFF. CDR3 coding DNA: TGTGCCAGCAGTGGCCCGACTACAGGAATTCAAGCTTTCTTT.

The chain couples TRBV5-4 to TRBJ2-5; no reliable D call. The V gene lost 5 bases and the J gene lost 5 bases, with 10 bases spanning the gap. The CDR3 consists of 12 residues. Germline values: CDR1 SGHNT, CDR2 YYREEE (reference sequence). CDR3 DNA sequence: TGTGCCAGCAGTCTACCCGGGGAGACCCAGTACTTC. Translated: CASSLPGETQYF.

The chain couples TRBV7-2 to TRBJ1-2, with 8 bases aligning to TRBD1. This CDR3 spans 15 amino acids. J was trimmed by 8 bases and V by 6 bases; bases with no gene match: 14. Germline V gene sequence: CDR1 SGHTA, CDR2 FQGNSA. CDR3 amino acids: CASRARAGGPRGYTF. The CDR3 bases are TGTGCCAGCAGGGCGCGGGCAGGGGGCCCGCGGGGCTACACCTTC.

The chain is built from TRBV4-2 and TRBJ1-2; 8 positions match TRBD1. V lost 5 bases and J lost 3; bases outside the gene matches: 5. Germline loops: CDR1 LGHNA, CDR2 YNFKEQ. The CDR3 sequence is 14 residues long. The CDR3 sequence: CASSGQGLHYGYTF. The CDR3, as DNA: TGTGCCAGCAGCGGACAGGGCTTACACTATGGCTACACCTTC.

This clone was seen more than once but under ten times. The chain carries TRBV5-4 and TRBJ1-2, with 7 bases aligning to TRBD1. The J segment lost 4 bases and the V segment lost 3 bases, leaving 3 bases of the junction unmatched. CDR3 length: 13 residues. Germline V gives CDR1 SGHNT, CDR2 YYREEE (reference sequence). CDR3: CASSSRDSYGYTF. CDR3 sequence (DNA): TGTGCCAGCAGCTCCCGGGACAGCTATGGCTACACCTTC.